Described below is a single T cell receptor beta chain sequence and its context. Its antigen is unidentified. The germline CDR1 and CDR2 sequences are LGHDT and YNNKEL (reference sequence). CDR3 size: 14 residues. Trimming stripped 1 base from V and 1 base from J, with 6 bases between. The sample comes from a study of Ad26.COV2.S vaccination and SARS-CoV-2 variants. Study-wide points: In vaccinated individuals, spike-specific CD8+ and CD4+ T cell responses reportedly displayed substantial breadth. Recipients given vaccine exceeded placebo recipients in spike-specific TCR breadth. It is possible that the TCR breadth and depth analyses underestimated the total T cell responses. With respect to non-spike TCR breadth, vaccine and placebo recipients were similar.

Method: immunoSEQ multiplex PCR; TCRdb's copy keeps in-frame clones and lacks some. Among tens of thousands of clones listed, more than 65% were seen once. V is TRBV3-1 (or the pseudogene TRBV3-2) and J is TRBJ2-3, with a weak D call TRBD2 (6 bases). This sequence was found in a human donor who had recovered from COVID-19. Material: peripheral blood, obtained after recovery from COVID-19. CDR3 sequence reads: CASSQAGGTDTQYF. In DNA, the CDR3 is TGTGCCAGCAGCCAAGCGGGAGGCACAGATACGCAGTATTTT.